This TCR beta chain was found in a study of post-analysis software for immune sequencing data. Study-level points and caveats: TRBV5-6, TRBV5-1 and TRBV20-1 belonged to a set of a few TRBV segments that were more frequent in patients than controls.

In the case of this clonotype: The antigen remains undetermined.

TCR beta cDNA libraries included unique molecular identifiers. Each CDR3 protein is one row after TCRdb ran MiXCR on the PCR reads. The sample includes 800,000 to 950,000 distinct CDR3 sequences, about 50% seen only once; the top ten take 4.6%. The CDR3 length is 12 residues. The V end was cut by 5 bases, the J end by 9 bases, with 12 bases between. Germline V lookup: CDR1 MNHEY, CDR2 SVGEGT. The V and J genes are TRBV6-2 or TRBV6-3 and TRBJ2-3; D unclear. The source material was blood. This clonotype was obtained from a girl aged 5-17 years with multiple sclerosis. In DNA, the CDR3 is TGTGCCAGCAGTACAGTATCCGAAACGCAGTATTTT. It yields the protein CASSTVSETQYF.